These 27 T cell receptor beta chains were all obtained from the same sample, sequenced in a study of CD8 T cells in Susac syndrome. RNA was extracted with the RNeasy kit, and a quantity of about 0.45 to 1 ug was reverse transcribed using random hexamers. MiXCR, applied by TCRdb to the immunoSEQ multiplex PCR reads, yields one record per CDR3 protein. Of about 110,000 distinct CDR3 sequences in the sample, approximately 93% were seen once. Input material: CD8+ T cells from PBMCs. The receptors shown here come from a human donor with Susac syndrome.

The chain uses TRBV29-1 and TRBJ1-1; D gene uncertain. Germline lookup yields CDR1 SQVTM and CDR2 ANQGSEA. Trimming took 6 bases from V and 5 from J, leaving 10 bases between them. The CDR3 length is 11 residues. The CDR3: CSVLSGTEAFF. CDR3 DNA: TGCAGCGTCCTATCGGGGACTGAAGCTTTCTTT.

The rearrangement links TRBV9 to TRBJ2-1; 9 positions match TRBD2. CDR1 SGDLS and CDR2 YYNGEE come from the germline V gene. J gave up 6 bases and V 1 base, and 8 bases lay outside the gene matches. The CDR3 is 16 residues long. The CDR3 spells CASSVSGTSPSNEQFF. In DNA form, the CDR3 reads TGTGCCAGCAGCGTATCCGGGACTAGCCCATCCAATGAGCAGTTCTTC.

This clonotype was seen once. The chain recombines TRBV20-1 with TRBJ1-5; 7 bases fit TRBD1. V shed 5 bases and J 2 bases; nucleotides not matched to a gene: 9. Per germline, CDR1 DFQATT and CDR2 SNEGSKA (reference sequence). This CDR3 is 15 amino acids long. In DNA form, the CDR3 reads TGCAGTGCTCTCGACAGGGAGTATGGCAATCAGCCCCAGCATTTT. Protein product: CSALDREYGNQPQHF.

V usage is TRBV3-1 and J usage is TRBJ2-5; maybe TRBD2 (5 bases). This CDR3 is built from 16 residues. CDR1 is LGHDT and CDR2 is YNNKEL in the germline V gene (reference sequence). Trimming took off 0 bases at V and 5 bases at J, with 16 bases between the two ends. The CDR3 region is CASSQEPGLPGETQYF. Here the CDR3 DNA reads TGTGCCAGCAGCCAAGAACCCGGACTTCCCGGGGAGACCCAGTACTTC.

The CDR3 spells CASSAGTGQETQYF. The CDR3 coding sequence is TGTGCCAGCAGCGCCGGGACAGGCCAAGAGACCCAGTACTTC. This rearrangement joins TRBV13 to TRBJ2-5; 8 bases are shared with TRBD1. V trimming: 5 bases; J trimming: 1 base; junction bases outside the gene matches: 3. Germline values: CDR1 PRHDT, CDR2 FYEKMQ (reference sequence). The CDR3 sequence is 14 residues long.

The chain combines TRBV23-1 with TRBJ1-2; unclear D gene. TRBV23-1 is noted as an ORF with a role that remains uncertain. The CDR3 loop spans 14 amino acids. Trimming stripped 1 base from V and 6 bases from J, with 12 bases between. In DNA, the CDR3 is TGCGCCAGCAGTCAATTGTCCCGACTCCATGGCTACACCTTC. It translates to CASSQLSRLHGYTF.

The V gene is TRBV20-1, the J gene TRBJ2-4; D perhaps matches TRBD1 (5 bases). The ends were cut back, 8 bases at V and 0 bases at J, with 23 bases in the middle. Germline assignment: CDR1 DFQATT and CDR2 SNEGSKA (reference sequence). There are 17 residues in the CDR3. The CDR3 is CSLPGPDSFKAKNIQYF. Written as DNA, the CDR3 is TGCAGTTTGCCCGGCCCAGACAGTTTCAAAGCCAAAAACATTCAGTACTTC.

This clonotype was seen a few times. The CDR3 is CAIRGLGDTQYF. CDR3 DNA: TGTGCCATCAGGGGCCTCGGAGATACGCAGTATTTT. V gene TRBV7-8 combines with J gene TRBJ2-3; tentatively, D is TRBD1 (6 bases). Germline V gives CDR1 SGHVS, CDR2 FQNEAQ. The CDR3 has 12 residues. The germline V and J ends were trimmed by 10 bases and 5 bases, with 13 bases remaining between them.

This rearrangement joins TRBV15 to TRBJ2-7, with D perhaps TRBD1 (6 bases). V gave up 3 bases and J gave up 1 base, with 7 bases separating them. CDR1 and CDR2 from the germline V gene are LNHNV and YYDKDF (reference sequence). CDR3 length: 13 residues. CDR3 bases: TGTGCCACCAGCAGTACAGGGTCCTACGAGCAGTACTTC. It translates to CATSSTGSYEQYF.

The chain has TRBV7-9 and TRBJ2-1; TRBD2 matches 8 bases. Looked up from germline, CDR1 is SEHNR and CDR2 is FQNEAQ (reference sequence). The CDR3 has 16 amino acids. The J segment lost 7 bases and the V segment lost 4 bases, leaving 12 bases of the junction unmatched. The CDR3 nucleotides read TGTGCCAGCAGCTCTTTTGCGGGGGGACCGGGAAATGAGCAGTTCTTC. This sequence encodes CASSSFAGGPGNEQFF. The full variable domain, its missing parts supplied by reference TRBV7-9 and TRBJ2-1, is DTGVSQNPRHKITKRGQNVTFRCDPISEHNRLYWYRQTLGQGPEFLTYFQNEAQLEKSRLLSDRFSAERPKGSFSTLEIQRTEQGDSAMYLCASSSFAGGPGNEQFFGPGTRLTVL.

J is TRBJ1-1 and V is TRBV10-2; TRBD1 aligns across 7 bases. V was pared by 8 bases and J by 11 bases, with 14 bases of the junction left unmatched. The CDR3 consists of 13 residues. The germline gives CDR1 WSHSY, CDR2 SAAADI. The CDR3 sequence: CASRRDSALGAFF. CDR3 DNA sequence: TGCGCCAGCCGCCGGGACAGCGCGTTGGGGGCTTTCTTT.

This chain links TRBV7-8 with TRBJ1-5, with TRBD1 identical over 8 bases. V was pared by 2 bases and J by 8 bases, with 2 bases of the junction left unmatched. The CDR3 runs to 13 residues. Germline V lookup: CDR1 SGHVS, CDR2 FQNEAQ. CDR3 sequence: CASSLQGAEPQHF. The CDR3 nucleotides read TGTGCCAGCAGCTTACAGGGGGCAGAGCCCCAGCATTTT.

The chain has TRBV7-9 and TRBJ1-1; D is undetermined. This CDR3 has 16 amino acids. CDR1 and CDR2 (germline): SEHNR, FQNEAQ (reference sequence). V lost 5 bases and J lost 4, with 20 bases in between. The CDR3 bases are TGTGCCAGCAGCCCACCGAGGCAGGAAGAGGGCACTGAAGCTTTCTTT. Protein: CASSPPRQEEGTEAFF.

The chain employs TRBV2 and TRBJ2-1, with D possibly TRBD2 on 6 matching bases. The CDR3 loop spans 15 amino acids. Germline V gene sequence: CDR1 SNHLY, CDR2 FYNNEI. Between the trimmed V and J ends, which lost 3 bases and 0 bases, there was a span of 9 bases. The chain's CDR3 is CASSEGGGSYNEQFF. CDR3 DNA sequence: TGTGCCAGCAGTGAGGGGGGTGGCTCCTACAATGAGCAGTTCTTC.

The chain joins TRBV3-1 to TRBJ1-6; a weak D match, TRBD1 (5 bases). Trimming pared 4 bases from V and 0 bases from J, leaving 10 bases between. The germline V gene encodes CDR1 LGHDT and CDR2 YNNKEL (reference sequence). The CDR3 spans 16 residues. CDR3 DNA sequence: TGTGCCAGCAGCCCTTCAGGGAGCTCCTATAATTCACCCCTCCACTTT. Its protein is CASSPSGSSYNSPLHF.

The chain combines TRBV5-1 with TRBJ2-7; no clear D. Germline V lookup: CDR1 SGHRS, CDR2 YFSETQ. V lost 4 bases to trimming and J lost 5 bases, with 7 bases between them. The CDR3 covers 11 residues. The CDR3 sequence: CASSGTNEQYF. The CDR3 DNA sequence: TGCGCCAGCAGCGGAACCAACGAGCAGTACTTC.

V usage is TRBV5-1 and J usage is TRBJ2-3; D may be TRBD1 (5 bases). The germline CDR1 and CDR2 sequences are SGHRS and YFSETQ. The CDR3 runs to 13 residues. The V and J ends lost 6 bases and 6 bases respectively, with 14 bases between them. CDR3 sequence reads: CASTAPGLDTQYF. DNA of the CDR3: TGCGCCAGCACTGCCCCAGGGCTGGATACGCAGTATTTT.

The J gene is TRBJ1-2, the V gene TRBV20-1; a weak D match, TRBD1 (5 bases). Trimming pared 4 bases from V and 6 bases from J, leaving 21 bases between. Germline CDR1 is DFQATT and CDR2 is SNEGSKA (reference sequence). The CDR3 totals 15 residues. As DNA, the CDR3 is TGCAGTGCTATCCGGGACCTCACTTCTCTCAATGGCTACACCTTC. Translation gives CSAIRDLTSLNGYTF.

This sequence joins TRBV6-2 or TRBV6-3 and TRBJ2-5, with TRBD1 matching 8 bases. The V gene end was trimmed by 2 bases and the J gene end by 3 bases; junction bases not matched to a gene: 8. This CDR3 contains 16 residues. Germline V CDR1 and CDR2: MNHEY, SVGEGT. CDR3 nucleotide sequence: TGTGCCAGCAGTTACGCGGACAGGGAGTTTGAAGAGACCCAGTACTTC. Residues: CASSYADREFEETQYF.

This sequence joins TRBV12-3 or TRBV12-4 and TRBJ1-1; tentative D call: TRBD1 (5 bases). This CDR3 has 14 residues. The V and J ends lost 5 bases and 1 base respectively, with 11 bases between them. The CDR3 spells CASSVTGANTEAFF. The DNA of the CDR3 is TGTGCCAGCAGTGTCACCGGGGCGAACACTGAAGCTTTCTTT.

This clonotype was seen a few times. The J gene is TRBJ2-3, the V gene TRBV5-5; D assignment may be TRBD1 or TRBD2 (6 bases each). The CDR3 sequence is 13 residues long. Germline CDR1 SGHKS, CDR2 YYEKEE (reference sequence). V gave up 4 bases and J gave up 6 bases, with 12 bases separating them. The DNA for the CDR3 is TGTGCCAGCAGCCCTTGGGGGGCGGATACGCAGTATTTT. It specifies CASSPWGADTQYF.

This chain joins TRBV9 and TRBJ1-3; a possible D gene is TRBD1 (5 bases). The CDR3 consists of 13 residues. Germline CDR1 is SGDLS and CDR2 is YYNGEE. The germline V and J ends were trimmed by 9 bases and 0 bases, with 10 bases remaining between them. CDR3 loop: CANPGGSGNTIYF. The CDR3 DNA is TGTGCCAACCCTGGGGGCTCTGGAAACACCATATATTTT.

V gene TRBV7-3 combines with J gene TRBJ1-1; D might be TRBD1 (5 bases). The germline V and J ends were trimmed by 2 bases and 8 bases, with 15 bases remaining between them. Germline V lookup: CDR1 SGHTA, CDR2 FQGTGA. The CDR3 sequence is 14 residues long. The CDR3 protein is CASSLAGGGGEAFF. CDR3 nucleotide sequence: TGTGCCAGCAGCTTAGCGGGGGGAGGTGGGGAAGCTTTCTTT.

CDR3 protein: CASSFGSTDTQYF. DNA for the CDR3: TGTGCCAGCAGTTTTGGGTCCACAGATACGCAGTATTTT. The rearrangement joins TRBV6-2 or TRBV6-3 to TRBJ2-3; D not certain. This CDR3 has 13 amino acids. Trimming cost V 4 bases and J 2 bases, with 7 bases left between them. The V gene's germline CDR1 is MNHEY and CDR2 SVGEGT.

The V and J genes are TRBV20-1 and TRBJ1-2, with TRBD1 as a possible D gene (5 bases). Germline CDR1 and CDR2: DFQATT and SNEGSKA (reference sequence). The V gene lost 6 bases and the J gene lost 3 bases, with 23 bases spanning the gap. The CDR3 is 16 residues long. The CDR3 region has the DNA TGCAGTGCCCCTCCGGGACTCCGGATGCGGGACTATGGCTACACCTTC. Protein: CSAPPGLRMRDYGYTF.

This sequence joins TRBV7-8 and TRBJ2-5; 10 nucleotides line up with TRBD2. CDR1 is SGHVS, CDR2 FQNEAQ, per germline. The CDR3 length is 18 residues. Unmatched junction bases numbered 11, after V lost 3 bases and J lost 1 base. CDR3 region: CASSFPGASGGFQETQYF. CDR3 sequence (DNA): TGTGCCAGCAGCTTTCCCGGGGCTAGCGGGGGATTCCAAGAGACCCAGTACTTC.

The chain carries TRBV12-5 and TRBJ1-2, with D unclear. Trimming took 1 base from V and 3 from J, leaving 9 bases between them. The CDR3 is 14 amino acids. Germline V lookup: CDR1 LGHNT, CDR2 FRNRAP. CDR3 DNA: TGTGCTAGTGGTTTGGGGACGCCGGACTATGGCTACACCTTC. Residues: CASGLGTPDYGYTF.